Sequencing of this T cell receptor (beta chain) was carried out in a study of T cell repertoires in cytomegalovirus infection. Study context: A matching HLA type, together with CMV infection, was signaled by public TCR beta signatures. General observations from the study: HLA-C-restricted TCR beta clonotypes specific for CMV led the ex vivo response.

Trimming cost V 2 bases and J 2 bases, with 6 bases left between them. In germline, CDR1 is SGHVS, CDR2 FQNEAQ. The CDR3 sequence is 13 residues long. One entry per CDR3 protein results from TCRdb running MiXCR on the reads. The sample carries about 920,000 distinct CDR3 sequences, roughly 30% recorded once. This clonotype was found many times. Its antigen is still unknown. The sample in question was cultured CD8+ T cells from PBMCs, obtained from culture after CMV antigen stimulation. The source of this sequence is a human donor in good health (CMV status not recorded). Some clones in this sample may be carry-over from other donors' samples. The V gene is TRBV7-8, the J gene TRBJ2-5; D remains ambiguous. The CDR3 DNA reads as TGTGCCAGCAGCTTAAGTCGGCAAGAGACCCAGTACTTC. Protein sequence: CASSLSRQETQYF. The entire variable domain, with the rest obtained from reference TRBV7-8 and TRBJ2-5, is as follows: GAGVSQSPRYKVAKRGQDVALRCDPISGHVSLFWYQQALGQGPEFLTYFQNEAQLDKSGLPSDRFFAERPEGSVSTLKIQRTQQEDSAVYLCASSLSRQETQYFGPGTRLLVL.